The entry that follows covers one TCR beta chain sequence. What it recognizes is unknown. Relative to the germline gene, one junction end is altered; a read error may explain this. The sample belongs to a study of T cells after yellow fever vaccination. Study outcomes and limitations: Weaker, the secondary response had a peak occurring faster, on day 5 versus 15.

MiXCR, run by TCRdb on the 5' RACE reads, gives a single entry per CDR3 protein. This sample yields 600,000 to 750,000 distinct CDR3 sequences, of which roughly an eighth are seen a single time; just under 15% belongs to the top ten. In germline, CDR1 is SQVTM, CDR2 ANQGSEA. There are 11 residues in the CDR3. The chain carries TRBV29-1 and TRBJ2-3; no clear D gene. This material consisted of PBMCs, taken on the day of the yellow fever booster vaccination. The TCR comes from a man aged 25 to 40 who received the YFV17D yellow fever vaccine. The CDR3 nucleotides are TGCAGCGTTGTTCGCGGTGCCCTGCACGATTTT. It codes for CSVVRGALHDF.